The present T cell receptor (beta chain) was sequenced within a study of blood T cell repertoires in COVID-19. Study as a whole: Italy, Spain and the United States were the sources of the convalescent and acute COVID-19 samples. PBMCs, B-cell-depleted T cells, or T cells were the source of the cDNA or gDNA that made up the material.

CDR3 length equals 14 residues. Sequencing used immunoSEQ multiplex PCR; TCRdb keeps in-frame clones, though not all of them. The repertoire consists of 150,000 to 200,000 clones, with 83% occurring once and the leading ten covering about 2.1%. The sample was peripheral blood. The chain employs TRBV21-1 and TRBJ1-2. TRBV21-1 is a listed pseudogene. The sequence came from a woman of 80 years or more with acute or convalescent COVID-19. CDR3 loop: CASSSHRGGYGYTF. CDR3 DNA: TGTGCCAGCAGCTCCCACCGGGGGGGGTATGGCTACACCTTC.